This paragraph reports one T cell receptor (beta chain). Its antigen is still unknown. Trimming took off 0 bases at V and 5 bases at J, with 17 bases between the two ends. CDR3 size: 16 residues. Germline V CDR1 and CDR2: MRHNA, SNTAGT. These data belong to a study of OX40 agonist ivuxolimab in advanced cancers. Assay used: immunoSEQ multiplex PCR; TCRdb lists only in-frame clones, some missing. The profile covers some 150,000 clones, with just over 90% appearing a single time and under 1.3% taken by the ten largest. General observations from the study: Certain nonresponders likewise exhibited a low normalized T-cell clonal expansion. Partial responders at 0.1-3.0 mg/kg showed near-lowest clonal expansion.

Source: CD4+ or CD8+ T cells sorted from blood, taken in a trial of the OX40 agonist ivuxolimab. The chain couples TRBV6-4 to TRBJ2-7; D is perhaps TRBD1 (6 bases). This receptor was identified in an adult with an advanced solid tumor such as melanoma, head and neck, liver or kidney cancer. As DNA, the CDR3 is TGTGCCAGCAGTGACTCCCCACGGACAGAGGAAAACGAGCAGTACTTC. This sequence encodes CASSDSPRTEENEQYF.